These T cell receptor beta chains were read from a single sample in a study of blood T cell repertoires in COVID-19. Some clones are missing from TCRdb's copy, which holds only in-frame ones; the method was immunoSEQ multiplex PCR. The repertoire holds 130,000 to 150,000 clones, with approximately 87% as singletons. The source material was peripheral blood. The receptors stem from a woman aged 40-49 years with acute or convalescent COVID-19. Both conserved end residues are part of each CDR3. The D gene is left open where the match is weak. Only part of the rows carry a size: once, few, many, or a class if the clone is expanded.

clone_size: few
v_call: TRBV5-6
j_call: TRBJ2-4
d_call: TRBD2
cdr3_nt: TGTGCCAGCAGCTTTCGGGTTAGCGGGGGTGACCTAGCCAAAAACATTCAGTACTTC
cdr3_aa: CASSFRVSGGDLAKNIQYF

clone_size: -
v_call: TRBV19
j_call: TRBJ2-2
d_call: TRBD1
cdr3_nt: TGTGCCAGTAGTAGACAGGGGTGGTCCGGGGAGCTGTTTTTT
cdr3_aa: CASSRQGWSGELFF

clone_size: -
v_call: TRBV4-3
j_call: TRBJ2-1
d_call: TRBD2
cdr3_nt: TGCGCCAGCAGCCGGGAAGCGGGAGGGTCCTACAATGAGCAGTTCTTC
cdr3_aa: CASSREAGGSYNEQFF

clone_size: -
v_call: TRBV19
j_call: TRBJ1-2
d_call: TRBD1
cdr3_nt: TGTGCCAGTAGTATCTCCGGGACAGGCTATGGCTACACCTTC
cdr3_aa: CASSISGTGYGYTF

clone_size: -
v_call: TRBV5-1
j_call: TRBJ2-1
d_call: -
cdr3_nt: TGCGCCAGCAGCTGGAGCCCGGGCTCCTACAATGAGCAGTTCTTC
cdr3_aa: CASSWSPGSYNEQFF

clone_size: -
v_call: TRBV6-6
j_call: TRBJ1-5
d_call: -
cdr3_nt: TGTGCCAGCGGAGGGGACAATCAGCCCCAGCATTTT
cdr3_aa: CASGGDNQPQHF

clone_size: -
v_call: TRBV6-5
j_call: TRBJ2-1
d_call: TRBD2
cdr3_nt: TGTGCCAGCAGTTACACTAGCGGGAGGTACAATGAGCAGTTCTTC
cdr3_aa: CASSYTSGRYNEQFF

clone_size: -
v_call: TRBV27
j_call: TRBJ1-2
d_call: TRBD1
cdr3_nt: TGTGCCAGCAGTTTAACCCCGGGACAGGGCGCCTACTTCGATAACTATGGCTACACCTTC
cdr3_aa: CASSLTPGQGAYFDNYGYTF

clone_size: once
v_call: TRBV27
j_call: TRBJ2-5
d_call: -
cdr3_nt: TGTGCCAGCGCCAACAGGGGAGGTGAGACCCAGTACTTC
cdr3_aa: CASANRGGETQYF

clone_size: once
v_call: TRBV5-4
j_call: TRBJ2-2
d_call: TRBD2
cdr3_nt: TGTGCCAGCAGCCCTACGGGAGGTTCCCCCGGGGAGCTGTTTTTT
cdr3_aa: CASSPTGGSPGELFF

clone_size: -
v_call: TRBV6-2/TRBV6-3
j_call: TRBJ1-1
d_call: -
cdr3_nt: TGTGCCAGCAGTGGGGCCCCTGAAGCTTTCTTT
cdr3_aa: CASSGAPEAFF

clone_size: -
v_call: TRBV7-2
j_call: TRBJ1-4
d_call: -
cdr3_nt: TGTGCCAGCAGCTCCTCCCGACAGGTTATTAATGAAAAACTGTTTTTT
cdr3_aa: CASSSSRQVINEKLFF

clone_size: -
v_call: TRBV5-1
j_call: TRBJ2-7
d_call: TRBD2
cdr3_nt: TGCGCCAGCAGCATCGGGACTAGCGGGGGACTTTACGAGCAGTACTTC
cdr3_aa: CASSIGTSGGLYEQYF

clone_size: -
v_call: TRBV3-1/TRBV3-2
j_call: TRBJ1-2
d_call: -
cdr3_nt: TGTGCCAGCAGCCAAGAAGGGCCTCAGGCGTGGGGCAACTATGGCTACACCTTC
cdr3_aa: CASSQEGPQAWGNYGYTF

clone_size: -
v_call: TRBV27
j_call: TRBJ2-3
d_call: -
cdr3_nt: TGTGCCAGCAGCCAGACACTTTACTCAGCAGATACGCAGTATTTT
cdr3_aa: CASSQTLYSADTQYF

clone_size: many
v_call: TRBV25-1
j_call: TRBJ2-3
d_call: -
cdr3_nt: TGTGCCAGCAGTGACCCGGGACATTTCACAGATACGCAGTATTTT
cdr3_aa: CASSDPGHFTDTQYF

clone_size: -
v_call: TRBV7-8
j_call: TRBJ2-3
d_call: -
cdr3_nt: TGTGCCAGCAGCTTAAAAGGGGGAAATACGCAGTATTTT
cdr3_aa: CASSLKGGNTQYF

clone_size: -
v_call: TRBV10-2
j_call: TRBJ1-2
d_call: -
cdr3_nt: TGCGCCAGCAGTGAGTCGTCGTGGCACCTCTATGGCTACACCTTC
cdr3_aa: CASSESSWHLYGYTF

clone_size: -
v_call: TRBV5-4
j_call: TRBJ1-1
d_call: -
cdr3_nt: TGTGCCGGGGGCGCCGGGCTAAACACTGAAGCTTTCTTT
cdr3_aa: CAGGAGLNTEAFF

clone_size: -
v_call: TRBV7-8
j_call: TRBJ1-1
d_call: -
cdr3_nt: TGTGCCAGCAGCGCGGGCCGCTGGGAAGCTTTCTTT
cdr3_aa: CASSAGRWEAFF

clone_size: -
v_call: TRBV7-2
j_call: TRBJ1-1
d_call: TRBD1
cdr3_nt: TGTGCCAGCAGCTTTTCCGGGACAGCGAACACTGAAGCTTTCTTT
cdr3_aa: CASSFSGTANTEAFF

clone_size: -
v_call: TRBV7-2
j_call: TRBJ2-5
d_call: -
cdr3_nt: TGTGCCAGCAGCTTAGCCCCAGTTGGTTTGGAGACCCAGTACTTC
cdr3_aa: CASSLAPVGLETQYF

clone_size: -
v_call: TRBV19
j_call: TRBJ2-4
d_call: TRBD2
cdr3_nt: TGTGCCAGTAGTATCACAGCCGGGACTAGCGGGAGTTGGGCCAAAAACATTCAGTACTTC
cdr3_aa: CASSITAGTSGSWAKNIQYF

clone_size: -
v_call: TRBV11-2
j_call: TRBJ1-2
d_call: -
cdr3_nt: TGTGCCAGCAGCCCTAGCGGGAACAGTCTATATGGCTACACCTTC
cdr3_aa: CASSPSGNSLYGYTF

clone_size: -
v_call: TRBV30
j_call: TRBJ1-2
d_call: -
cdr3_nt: TGTGCCTGGCGTTACAGGGAGGGCTATGGCTACACCTTC
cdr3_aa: CAWRYREGYGYTF

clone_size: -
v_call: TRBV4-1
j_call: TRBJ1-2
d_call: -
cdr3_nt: TGCGCCAGCAGCCAAGAATCAGGGGCACCTTACTATGGCTACACCTTC
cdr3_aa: CASSQESGAPYYGYTF

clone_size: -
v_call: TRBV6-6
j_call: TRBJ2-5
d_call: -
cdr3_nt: TGTGCCAGCAGTTACCACCCAGCGGGCTTAGAAGAGACCCAGTACTTC
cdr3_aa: CASSYHPAGLEETQYF

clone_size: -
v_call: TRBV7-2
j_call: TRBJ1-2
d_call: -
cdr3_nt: TGTGCCAGCACCTTAAGTCCTGGTAGCGGCTACACCTTC
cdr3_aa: CASTLSPGSGYTF

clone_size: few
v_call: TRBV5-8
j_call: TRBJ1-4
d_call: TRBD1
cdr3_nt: TGTGCCAGCAGCCTATATAGACAGGGTAGCGAAAAACTGTTTTTT
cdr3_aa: CASSLYRQGSEKLFF

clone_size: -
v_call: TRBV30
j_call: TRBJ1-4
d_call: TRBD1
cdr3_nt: TGTGCCTGGAGTCTGGGGGCAGGGGGGTATGAAAAACTGTTTTTT
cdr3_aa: CAWSLGAGGYEKLFF

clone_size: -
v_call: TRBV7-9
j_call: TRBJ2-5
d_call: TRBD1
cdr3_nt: TGTGCCAGCAGCACCGGGACAGGCCGAGGAAAGACCCAGTACTTC
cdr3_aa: CASSTGTGRGKTQYF

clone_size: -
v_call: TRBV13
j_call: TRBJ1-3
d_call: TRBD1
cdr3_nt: TGTGCCAGCAGCCCTGAGTTAGGGGGCACTGGAAACACCATATATTTT
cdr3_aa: CASSPELGGTGNTIYF

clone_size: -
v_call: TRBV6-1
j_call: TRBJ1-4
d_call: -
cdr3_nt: TGTGCCAGCAGTGTGACAGGCAATAATGAAAAACTGTTTTTT
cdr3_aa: CASSVTGNNEKLFF

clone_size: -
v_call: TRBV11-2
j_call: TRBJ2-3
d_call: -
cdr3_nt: TGTGCCAGCAGCTTTGCGGTGCACCCTGGAGATACGCAGTATTTT
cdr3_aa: CASSFAVHPGDTQYF

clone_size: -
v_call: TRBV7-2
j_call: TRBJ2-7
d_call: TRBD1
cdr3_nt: TGTGCCAGCAGTAAGGGGGCGTACGAGCAGTACTTC
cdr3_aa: CASSKGAYEQYF

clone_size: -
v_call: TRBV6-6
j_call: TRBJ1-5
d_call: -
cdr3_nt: TGTGCCAGCAGTTACATGGAGAACAATCAGCCCCAGCATTTT
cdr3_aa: CASSYMENNQPQHF

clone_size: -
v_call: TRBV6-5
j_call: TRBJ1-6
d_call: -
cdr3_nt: TGTGCCAGCAGTCTCAAACAGTCTTCACCCCTCCACTTT
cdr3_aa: CASSLKQSSPLHF

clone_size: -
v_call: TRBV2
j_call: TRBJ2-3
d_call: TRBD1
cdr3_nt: TGTGCCAGCAGACTCGACAGGGCGAGTAAGACAGATACGCAGTATTTT
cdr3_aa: CASRLDRASKTDTQYF

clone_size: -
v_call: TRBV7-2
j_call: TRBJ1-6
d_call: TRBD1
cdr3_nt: TGTGCCAGCAGCTTAGGACAGGGGCGCTCCTATAATTCACCCCTCCACTTT
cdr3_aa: CASSLGQGRSYNSPLHF

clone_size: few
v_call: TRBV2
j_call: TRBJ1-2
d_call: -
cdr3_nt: TGTGCCAGCAGGCCCCAGTCCGGCTACACCTTC
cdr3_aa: CASRPQSGYTF

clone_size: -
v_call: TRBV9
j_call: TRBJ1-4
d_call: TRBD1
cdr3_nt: TGTGCCAGCAGCGTACGACAGGGACCTAATGAAAAACTGTTTTTT
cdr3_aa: CASSVRQGPNEKLFF

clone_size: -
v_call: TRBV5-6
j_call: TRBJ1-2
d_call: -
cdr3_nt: TGTGCCAGCAGCTTGGACCTCGGCCGGGGTGGCTACACCTTC
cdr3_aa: CASSLDLGRGGYTF

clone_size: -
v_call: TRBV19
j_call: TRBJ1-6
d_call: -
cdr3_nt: TGTGCCAGTAGTCTAATCGGGAGAAATTCACCCCTCCACTTT
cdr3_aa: CASSLIGRNSPLHF

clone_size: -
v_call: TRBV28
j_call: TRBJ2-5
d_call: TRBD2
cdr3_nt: TGTGCCAGCAGTAGTAGCGGGGGGGTACAAGAGACCCAGTACTTC
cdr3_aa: CASSSSGGVQETQYF

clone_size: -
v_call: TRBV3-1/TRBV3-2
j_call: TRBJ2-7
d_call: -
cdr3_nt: TGTGCCAGCAGCCCTCAGGCATTGGGCCCATCCTACGAGCAGTACTTC
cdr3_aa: CASSPQALGPSYEQYF

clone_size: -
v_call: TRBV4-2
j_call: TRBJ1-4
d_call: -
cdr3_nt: TGTGCCAGCAGCCAAGACAGAATGGTCGAAAAACTGTTTTTT
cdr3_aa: CASSQDRMVEKLFF

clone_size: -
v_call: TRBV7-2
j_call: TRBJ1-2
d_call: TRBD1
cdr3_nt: TGTGCCAGCAGCTCTGGGACAGGGGTCACCTATGGCTACACCTTC
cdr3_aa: CASSSGTGVTYGYTF

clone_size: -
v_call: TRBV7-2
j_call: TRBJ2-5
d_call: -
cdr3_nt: TGTGCCAGCAGCTTAAGATTGAGGGGGCAAGAGACCCAGTACTTC
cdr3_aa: CASSLRLRGQETQYF

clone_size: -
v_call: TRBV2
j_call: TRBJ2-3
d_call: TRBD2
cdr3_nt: TGTGCCAGCAGTGGGGTAGCGGGGGCAGGGGGGACAGATACGCAGTATTTT
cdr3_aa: CASSGVAGAGGTDTQYF

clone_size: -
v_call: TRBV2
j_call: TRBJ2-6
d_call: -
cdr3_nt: TGTGCCAGCAGACTCGATGGGGCCAACGTCCTGACTTTC
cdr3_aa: CASRLDGANVLTF

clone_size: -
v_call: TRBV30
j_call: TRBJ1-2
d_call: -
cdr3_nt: TGTGCCTGGAGTAATACTCCCGGGACAAATGGCTACACCTTC
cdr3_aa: CAWSNTPGTNGYTF

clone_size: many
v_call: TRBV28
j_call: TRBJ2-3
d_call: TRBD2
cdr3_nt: TGTGCCAGCAGTTTCGGGGGGGGCGCAGATACGCAGTATTTT
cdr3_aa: CASSFGGGADTQYF

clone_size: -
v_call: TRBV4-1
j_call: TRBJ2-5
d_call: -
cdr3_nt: TGCGCCAGCAGCCTTCGGGACACCTCCGGCGGGGAGACCCAGTACTTC
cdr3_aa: CASSLRDTSGGETQYF

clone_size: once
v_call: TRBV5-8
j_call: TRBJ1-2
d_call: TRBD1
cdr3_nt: TGTGCCAGCAGCCAGGGACAGGGGGCCTATGGCTACACCTTC
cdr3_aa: CASSQGQGAYGYTF